The clone carrying this T cell receptor beta chain showed up just once. The antigen remains unidentified. Produced via immunoSEQ multiplex PCR; TCRdb's table is partial and in-frame only. Found here are roughly 80,000 clones, under 95% of them singletons; the top ten hold approximately 24%. Sequencing was limited to surgery cases with top T cell transcript signatures in brain tissue. At least one anti-epileptic drug was given before surgery. The sample comes from a study of brain T cells in children with intractable seizures. Study outcomes and limitations: Clones missing pre-surgery may reflect undersampling of that blood sample.

The CDR3 is 13 amino acids. After removal of 0 bases from V and 6 bases from J, the junction contained 0 bases not matched to a gene. The V gene's germline CDR1 is MNHNS and CDR2 SASEGT. This receptor was taken from a girl aged 2-15 years with Rasmussen encephalitis and intractable seizures. The chain links TRBV6-1 to TRBJ2-3, with 7 bases fitting TRBD2. The specimen comprised peripheral blood, sampled at surgery. CDR3 nucleotides: TGTGCCAGCAGTGAAGCGCGGGAGGATACGCAGTATTTT. Its translation: CASSEAREDTQYF.